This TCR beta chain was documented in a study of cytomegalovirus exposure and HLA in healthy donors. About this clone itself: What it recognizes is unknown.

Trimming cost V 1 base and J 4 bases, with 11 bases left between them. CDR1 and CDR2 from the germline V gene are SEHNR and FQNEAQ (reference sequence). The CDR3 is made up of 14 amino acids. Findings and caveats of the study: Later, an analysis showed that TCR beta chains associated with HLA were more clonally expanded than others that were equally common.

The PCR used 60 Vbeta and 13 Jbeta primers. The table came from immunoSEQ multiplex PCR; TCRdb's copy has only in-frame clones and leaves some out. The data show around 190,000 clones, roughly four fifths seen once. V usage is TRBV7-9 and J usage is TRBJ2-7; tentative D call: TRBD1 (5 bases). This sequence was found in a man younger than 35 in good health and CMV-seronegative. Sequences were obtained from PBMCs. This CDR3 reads CASSLDQGNYEQYF. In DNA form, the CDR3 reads TGTGCCAGCAGCTTAGACCAGGGTAATTACGAGCAGTACTTC.